Presented here are 6 T cell receptor beta chains from one specimen sequenced in a study of siplizumab effects on memory and regulatory T cells. TCRdb's table, derived via immunoSEQ multiplex PCR, lists solely in-frame clones and lacks some. This table holds about 110,000 clones, just under 95% found once. Sequenced: CD4+ T cells sorted from blood. The receptors were sampled from a human donor in good health.

CDR3 region: CASSIGGASQPQHF. The CDR3 bases are TGTGCCAGCAGCATAGGGGGCGCATCTCAGCCCCAGCATTTT. The chain is built from TRBV6-1 and TRBJ1-5, with 7 bases fitting TRBD1. The CDR3 sequence is 14 residues long. CDR1 is MNHNS and CDR2 is SASEGT in the germline V gene. Trimming removed 6 bases from V and 6 bases from J; junction bases left unmatched: 8.

The chain has TRBV18 and TRBJ2-1; D might be TRBD1 (6 bases). V lost 3 bases, J lost 8 bases, and 11 bases lay in between. The CDR3 contains 13 residues. Germline V lookup: CDR1 KGHSH, CDR2 LQKENI. The CDR3 loop reads CASSPTQGDEQFF. The CDR3, as DNA: TGTGCCAGCTCACCTACACAGGGCGATGAGCAGTTCTTC. Based on the CDR3 plus reference TRBV18 and TRBJ2-1, the full variable domain is NAGVMQNPRHLVRRRGQEARLRCSPMKGHSHVYWYRQLPEEGLKFMVYLQKENIIDESGMPKERFSAEFPKEGPSILRIQQVVRGDSAAYFCASSPTQGDEQFFGPGTRLTVL.

V and J are TRBV6-4 and TRBJ1-5; weak D call: TRBD1 (5 bases). Trimming took 3 bases from V and 2 from J, leaving 11 bases between them. The CDR3 is 15 amino acids. Per the germline V gene, CDR1 is MRHNA and CDR2 is SNTAGT. The CDR3 is CASSEISGGNQPQHF. The CDR3 DNA reads TGTGCCAGCAGTGAGATTTCGGGGGGCAATCAGCCCCAGCATTTT.

This chain joins TRBV9 and TRBJ2-7, with 14 bases that match TRBD2. Trimming cost V 3 bases and J 6 bases; bases outside gene matches: 5. Germline V gives CDR1 SGDLS, CDR2 YYNGEE. CDR3 length: 15 amino acids. The CDR3 sequence: CASSAGLAGGVEQYF. DNA of the CDR3: TGTGCCAGCAGCGCCGGACTAGCGGGGGGTGTCGAGCAGTACTTC.

This clone was recorded once. The chain is built from TRBV4-2 and TRBJ2-5; 11 nucleotides agree with TRBD2. Losses at the gene ends were 0 bases for V and 5 bases for J; bases not matched to a gene: 8. Germline V CDR1 and CDR2: LGHNA, YNFKEQ. The CDR3 covers 17 residues. CDR3 loop: CASSQDGQLAGAETQYF. CDR3 in DNA: TGTGCCAGCAGCCAAGATGGTCAACTAGCGGGGGCGGAGACCCAGTACTTC.

DNA of the CDR3: TGCGCCAGCAGGACCGGGGATCGGAGCACAGATACGCAGTATTTT. It codes for CASRTGDRSTDTQYF. This chain links TRBV5-1 with TRBJ2-3, with D tentatively TRBD2 (5 bases). The CDR3 consists of 15 residues. V was shortened by 5 bases and J by 0 bases, with 13 bases between the two germline ends. Germline-derived CDR1 and CDR2 are SGHRS and YFSETQ.